The text below deals with one T cell receptor (beta chain). This entry is derived from a study of shared clonotypes between healthy human individuals. Donation came from healthy HIV-negative adults that had no recent acute infections or vaccinations. With 6 bases removed from V and 5 bases from J, the gap between germline ends came to 16 bases. There are 14 residues in the CDR3. CDR1 is SNHLY and CDR2 is FYNNEI in the germline V gene. The authors' processing: There were no quality scores in the junction-only immunoSEQ sequences, so filtering differed. The data were produced by immunoSEQ multiplex PCR, yet TCRdb's version contains in-frame clones alone and is incomplete. V, J and clone size were drawn from that table, and D and trimming were deduced from the DNA. Seen here are some 490,000 clones, approximately 78% observed once, and the top ten hold approximately 12%.

The sequenced sample was PBMCs. The V gene is TRBV2, the J gene TRBJ1-2; possibly TRBD1 for D (5 bases). The sequence was collected from a woman aged 40-49 years in good health. Some clones in this sample may be carry-over from other donors' samples. DNA of the CDR3: TGTGCCAGCAGGGGTACCAGGGACCTATATGGCTACACCTTC. Translated: CASRGTRDLYGYTF.